Presented here are 24 T cell receptor beta chains from one specimen sequenced in a study of cytomegalovirus exposure and HLA in healthy donors (TCRdb year 2017). The method behind the library was the immunoSEQ multiplex PCR assay. In TCRdb, the immuneACCESS table is reduced to in-frame sequences with V and J assigned. These tables do not hold every clone; where another copy was compared, an unresolved V gene accounts for under half, and the others remain unexplained. The sample table records about 330,000 clones; about nine tenths of these occur just once. 0.84% of the sample lies in the top ten. The sequenced sample consisted of PBMCs. Source of these receptors: a woman under 30 in good health and CMV-seronegative.

The CDR3 region has the DNA TGTGCCAGCAGCCCTCGACAGGGGAACACTGAAGCTTTCTTT. Translated: CASSPRQGNTEAFF. This chain links TRBV6-6 with TRBJ1-1, with 7 bases that match TRBD1. Looked up from germline, CDR1 is MNHNY and CDR2 is SVGAGI (reference sequence). The CDR3 length is 14 residues. The V segment lost 6 bases and the J segment 1 base; nucleotides outside the gene matches: 5.

The V and J genes are TRBV30 and TRBJ2-5, with a possible D match to TRBD2 (6 bases). The ends were cut back, 0 bases at V and 0 bases at J, with 14 bases in the middle. Germline assignment: CDR1 GTSNPN and CDR2 SVGIG (reference sequence). This CDR3 spans 16 amino acids. DNA of the CDR3: TGTGCCTGGAGTGTTGGGGACCAGCGGGACCAAGAGACCCAGTACTTC. Protein product: CAWSVGDQRDQETQYF.

The chain employs TRBV27 and TRBJ2-3; the D gene is possibly TRBD1 (6 bases). The CDR3 has 15 residues. The V gene lost 4 bases and the J gene lost 4 bases, with 15 bases spanning the gap. Germline CDR1 MNHEY, CDR2 SMNVEV (reference sequence). The CDR3 DNA reads TGTGCCAGCAGTTCCAGGGGAATTGGGGCAGATACGCAGTATTTT. Amino acid sequence: CASSSRGIGADTQYF.

The V call is TRBV4-3, the J call TRBJ2-2; D is possibly TRBD2 (6 bases). The CDR3 is made up of 16 amino acids. The germline CDR1 and CDR2 sequences are LGHNA and YSLEER. The ends were cut back, 4 bases at V and 4 bases at J, with 16 bases in the middle. CDR3 DNA: TGCGCCAGCAGCCCCGTTAGTAGCGGCATCACCGGGGAGCTGTTTTTT. This sequence encodes CASSPVSSGITGELFF.

V and J are TRBV19 and TRBJ1-2; D is perhaps TRBD1 (5 bases). The CDR3 contains 13 residues. CDR1 is LNHDA and CDR2 is SQIVND in the germline V gene (reference sequence). The ends were cut back, 6 bases at V and 5 bases at J, with 13 bases in the middle. In DNA form, the CDR3 reads TGTGCCAGTAGGGCAGGGTCGGCTTATGGCTACACCTTC. It translates to CASRAGSAYGYTF.

V usage is TRBV6-5 and J usage is TRBJ2-7, with 9 positions matching TRBD1. Germline CDR1 and CDR2: MNHEY and SVGAGI. The CDR3 has 15 residues. J was trimmed by 0 bases and V by 6 bases; bases with no gene match: 6. CDR3 amino acids: CASSLGQGDSYEQYF. In DNA, the CDR3 is TGTGCCAGCAGCTTGGGACAGGGAGACTCCTACGAGCAGTACTTC.

The V and J genes are TRBV6-5 and TRBJ2-5, with TRBD1 matching over 7 bases. V lost 5 bases and J lost 1; bases outside the gene matches: 7. The length of the CDR3 is 15 residues. Germline CDR1 reads MNHEY; CDR2 reads SVGAGI. The CDR3 nucleotides read TGTGCCAGCAGTCCTACAGGGGCCGCCCAAGAGACCCAGTACTTC. As protein: CASSPTGAAQETQYF.

V gene TRBV7-8 combines with J gene TRBJ2-7; tentatively, D is TRBD1 (5 bases). The CDR3 length is 11 residues. CDR1 SGHVS and CDR2 FQNEAQ come from the germline V gene. V lost 2 bases and J 6 bases, leaving 5 bases between the germline ends. The CDR3 region has the DNA TGTGCCAGCAGCTTACAGGGCGAGCAGTACTTC. Amino acid sequence: CASSLQGEQYF.

This chain uses TRBV27 with TRBJ2-7, with D maybe TRBD1 (5 bases). Trimming removed 3 bases at V and 3 bases at J, with 12 bases between. The CDR3 length is 14 residues. The germline CDR1 and CDR2 sequences are MNHEY and SMNVEV (reference sequence). Here the CDR3 DNA reads TGTGCCAGCAGTTTCAAGGGGCGAGACTACGAGCAGTACTTC. Its protein is CASSFKGRDYEQYF.

The chain couples TRBV28 to TRBJ2-7; the D gene is possibly TRBD2 (6 bases). Trimming cost V 4 bases and J 5 bases, with 15 bases left between them. The CDR3 covers 14 residues. Germline V gene sequence: CDR1 MDHEN, CDR2 SYDVKM. CDR3: CASSSGTPRNEQYF. The DNA for the CDR3 is TGTGCCAGCAGTTCCGGGACTCCCCGGAACGAGCAGTACTTC.

As regards this clone: Other DNA variants within this sample encode the same CDR3. The CDR3 nucleotides read TGTGCCAGCAGCCGCGACAGGGGAGAGACCCAGTACTTC. Its translation is CASSRDRGETQYF. This chain connects TRBV6-5 to TRBJ2-5; 8 bases fit TRBD1. V dropped 6 bases and J dropped 4; count of bases not matched to a gene: 4. The CDR3 is 13 amino acids. Germline V gene lookup returns CDR1 MNHEY and CDR2 SVGAGI.

This chain joins TRBV30 and TRBJ2-3, with D tentatively TRBD1 (5 bases). CDR1 and CDR2 (germline): GTSNPN, SVGIG (reference sequence). The CDR3 runs 13 residues. Trimming took off 0 bases at V and 7 bases at J, with 11 bases between the two ends. The CDR3 sequence: CAWSVQVSHTQYF. CDR3 sequence (DNA): TGTGCCTGGAGTGTACAGGTGTCTCATACGCAGTATTTT. Full variable domain (missing parts from reference TRBV30 and TRBJ2-3): SQTIHQWPATLVQPVGSPLSLECTVEGTSNPNLYWYRQAAGRGLQLLFYSVGIGQISSEVPQNLSASRPQDRQFILSSKKLLLSDSGFYLCAWSVQVSHTQYFGPGTRLTVL.

This chain uses TRBV18 with TRBJ1-4; D is possibly TRBD1 (6 bases). CDR1 and CDR2 from the germline V gene are KGHSH and LQKENI. There are 14 residues in the CDR3. Trimming shortened V by 6 bases and J by 7 bases, and 15 bases separated the two germline ends. The CDR3 loop is CASSPGESREKLFF. In nucleotides, the CDR3 is TGTGCCAGCTCCCCAGGGGAGAGTCGTGAAAAACTGTTTTTT.

CDR3 in DNA: TGTGCCATCAGTGAGATACAGGATAACTATGGCTACACCTTC. It is translated as CAISEIQDNYGYTF. This chain links TRBV10-3 with TRBJ1-2, with D tentatively TRBD1 (5 bases). V lost 2 bases and J 1 base, leaving 8 bases between the germline ends. CDR1 is ENHRY and CDR2 is SYGVKD in the germline V gene. The CDR3 covers 14 residues.

The chain joins TRBV7-2 to TRBJ2-5, with D perhaps TRBD2 (5 bases). Germline CDR1 SGHTA, CDR2 FQGNSA. V gave up 4 bases and J gave up 2 bases, with 11 bases separating them. The CDR3 spans 14 residues. In DNA, the CDR3 is TGTGCCAGCAGCTCCTCCGGGAAACAAGAGACCCAGTACTTC. Protein product: CASSSSGKQETQYF.

This sequence joins TRBV7-2 and TRBJ2-2; 12 bases fit TRBD2. Germline V gene data show CDR1 as SGHTA and CDR2 as FQGNSA. The CDR3 extends over 16 amino acids. Trimming cost V 3 bases and J 8 bases; bases outside gene matches: 7. CDR3 DNA: TGTGCCAGCAGCTTCCTAGCGGGAGGGCAGGCGGGGGAGCTGTTTTTT. Translation: CASSFLAGGQAGELFF.

The gene calls are TRBV19 and TRBJ2-1; D is undetermined. Germline CDR1 is LNHDA and CDR2 is SQIVND (reference sequence). This CDR3 is 15 amino acids long. The germline V and J ends were trimmed by 2 bases and 4 bases, with 12 bases remaining between them. CDR3 in DNA: TGTGCCAGTAGTATATTGGTATCGGGTTACAATGAGCAGTTCTTC. Its protein product is CASSILVSGYNEQFF.

V is TRBV7-6 and J is TRBJ2-1, with 9 bases matching TRBD1. V trimming: 5 bases; J trimming: 4 bases; junction bases outside the gene matches: 21. The CDR3 runs to 20 residues. CDR1 is SGHVS and CDR2 is FNYEAQ in the germline V gene. In DNA form, the CDR3 reads TGTGCCAGCAGCCCTAGCTCGAATAGGTATGCGGGGACAGGGTACAATGAGCAGTTCTTC. This sequence encodes CASSPSSNRYAGTGYNEQFF.

The CDR3, as DNA: TGCGCCAGCAGCCACTCTAGCGGATCCTACAATGAGCAGTTCTTC. The encoded protein is CASSHSSGSYNEQFF. V gene TRBV4-1 combines with J gene TRBJ2-1, with TRBD2 matching over 7 bases. The ends lost 3 bases at V and 1 base at J; junction bases unmatched: 3. Germline V gives CDR1 MGHRA, CDR2 YSYEKL. The CDR3 is 15 amino acids.

The J gene is TRBJ1-1, the V gene TRBV2; the D gene is possibly TRBD1 (5 bases). The V end lost 6 bases, the J end lost 6 bases, and 17 bases lay between the germline ends. This CDR3 has 14 amino acids. CDR1 and CDR2 from the germline V gene are SNHLY and FYNNEI. CDR3 in amino acids: CASSQGQGGAEAFF. The CDR3 DNA follows: TGTGCCAGCAGCCAAGGGCAGGGTGGGGCTGAAGCTTTCTTT.

The chain links TRBV27 to TRBJ1-1; D perhaps matches TRBD1 (6 bases). Trimming removed 5 bases from V and 4 bases from J, with 11 bases in between. Germline-derived CDR1 and CDR2 are MNHEY and SMNVEV (reference sequence). CDR3 length: 13 residues. For the CDR3, the DNA is TGTGCCAGCAGTCAAAGGGGGGGCACTGAAGCTTTCTTT. It yields the protein CASSQRGGTEAFF.

Notes on this clone: An end of the junction does not agree with germline; a read error may underlie this. The chain is built from TRBV7-9 and TRBJ2-7; TRBD1 aligns across 12 bases. CDR1 and CDR2 (germline): SEHNR, FQNEAQ (reference sequence). The CDR3 length is 14 residues. Here the CDR3 reads CASSFGTGGPTPFF. DNA of the CDR3: TGTGCCAGCAGCTTTGGGACAGGGGGCCCTACCCCCTTCTTC.

This clone was observed a handful of times. The chain employs TRBV29-1 and TRBJ1-2; tentatively, D is TRBD1 (6 bases). Germline V gives CDR1 SQVTM, CDR2 ANQGSEA. CDR3 length: 13 residues. Deletions cut 0 bases from V and 8 bases from J, with 13 bases between. The CDR3 coding sequence is TGCAGCGTTGAAGATAGGGGGGGCCAGGGCTACACCTTC. Protein product: CSVEDRGGQGYTF.

The chain couples TRBV2 to TRBJ2-7; 9 nucleotides agree with TRBD1. CDR3 size: 12 residues. The trim removed 10 bases at V and 2 bases at J, leaving 3 bases unmatched. Germline V gene data show CDR1 as SNHLY and CDR2 as FYNNEI. Written as DNA, the CDR3 is TGTGCCACTGGGACAGGGCCCTACGAGCAGTACTTC. This codes for CATGTGPYEQYF.